These 20 T cell receptor beta chains originate from one sample sequenced in a study of blood T cells in healthy people across ages. Then a second PCR, running roughly 7 to 11 cycles, was carried out with a sample-barcoded 5' primer and a J-beta primer mix. MiXCR, run by TCRdb on the 5' RACE reads, gives a single entry per CDR3 protein. The profile shows 1.5 million to 1.9 million distinct CDR3 sequences, roughly 43% of them singletons. The sample comprised blood. The receptor source for this set is a young woman in good health.

The sample holds many counts of this clonotype. The V call is TRBV4-3, the J call TRBJ1-5; D is perhaps TRBD1 (6 bases). Germline CDR1 reads LGHNA; CDR2 reads YSLEER. Trimming stripped 1 base from V and 7 bases from J, with 8 bases between. The CDR3 is made up of 13 amino acids. The CDR3 coding sequence is TGCGCCAGCAGCCAAGCGAGGGGGCAGCCCCAGCATTTT. Protein product: CASSQARGQPQHF.

Of note for this clonotype: This may come from a read error, since a much larger clone is one base off. The V gene is TRBV5-1, the J gene TRBJ1-4; 7 nucleotides match TRBD1. CDR1 SGHRS and CDR2 YFSETQ come from the germline V gene. The CDR3 totals 17 residues. J lost 8 bases, V lost 4 bases, and 17 bases had no gene match. As DNA, the CDR3 is TGCGCCAGCAGCCCCAACAGGGGTTTAGGAGCAAGGGAAAAACTGTTTTTT. This codes for CASSPNRGLGAREKLFF.

The V call is TRBV4-3, the J call TRBJ2-3; TRBD2 aligns across 10 bases. V trimming: 4 bases; J trimming: 0 bases; junction bases outside the gene matches: 4. CDR1 LGHNA and CDR2 YSLEER come from the germline V gene. The CDR3 is 16 residues long. CDR3 sequence reads: CASSPGTSASTDTQYF. Here the CDR3 DNA reads TGCGCCAGCAGCCCGGGGACTAGCGCTAGCACAGATACGCAGTATTTT.

This rearrangement joins TRBV4-1 to TRBJ2-5; possible D gene TRBD2, 5 bases. CDR3 length equals 15 residues. Deletions cut 0 bases from V and 2 bases from J, with 10 bases between. CDR1 and CDR2 from the germline V gene are MGHRA and YSYEKL. The CDR3 loop is CASSQDPTGQETQYF. CDR3 bases: TGCGCCAGCAGCCAAGACCCTACGGGGCAAGAGACCCAGTACTTC.

This clonotype occurred many times. This chain connects TRBV7-2 to TRBJ2-4; D is possibly TRBD1 or TRBD2 (7 bases each). Germline CDR1 is SGHTA and CDR2 is FQGNSA. V was trimmed by 5 bases and J by 5 bases, leaving 13 bases between them. The CDR3 loop spans 14 amino acids. As DNA, the CDR3 is TGTGCCAGCAGCCAGGGGGGGGGACAAAACATTCAGTACTTC. It yields the protein CASSQGGGQNIQYF.

V is TRBV7-9 and J is TRBJ1-4; D is ambiguous. The CDR3 sequence is 16 residues long. V lost 2 bases to trimming and J lost 0 bases, with 10 bases between them. Germline CDR1 is SEHNR and CDR2 is FQNEAQ (reference sequence). The CDR3 protein is CASSLLGVATNEKLFF. The CDR3 DNA sequence: TGTGCCAGCAGCTTACTGGGAGTTGCAACTAATGAAAAACTGTTTTTT.

The V call is TRBV28, the J call TRBJ2-6; no firm D call. V was clipped by 5 bases and J by 1 base, with 9 bases between them. The CDR3 consists of 15 residues. Germline V CDR1 and CDR2: MDHEN, SYDVKM. CDR3 amino acids: CASSPPNSGANVLTF. CDR3 nucleotide sequence: TGTGCCAGCAGTCCCCCCAATTCTGGGGCCAACGTCCTGACTTTC.

Only a few counts were recorded for this clonotype. This sequence joins TRBV4-1 and TRBJ1-2; a possible D gene is TRBD1 (5 bases). From germline, CDR1 is MGHRA and CDR2 YSYEKL. V was shortened by 0 bases and J by 7 bases, with 18 bases between the two germline ends. CDR3 size: 16 residues. CDR3 sequence reads: CASSQETANTWGGYTF. In DNA form, the CDR3 reads TGCGCCAGCAGCCAAGAGACAGCGAACACTTGGGGTGGCTACACCTTC.

As regards this clonotype: Mismatch with germline at one junction end may stem from a read error. This chain uses TRBV7-7 with TRBJ2-5; D may be TRBD2 (5 bases). The CDR3 totals 14 residues. Germline V lookup: CDR1 SSHAT, CDR2 FNYEAQ (reference sequence). CDR3 bases: TGTGCTAGCAGCTTAGAGGACTTGTCGGAGACCCGGTACTTC. It specifies CASSLEDLSETRYF.

The genes are TRBV6-5 and TRBJ1-2, with D possibly being TRBD1 (5 bases). Deletions cut 2 bases from V and 1 base from J, with 14 bases between. The length of the CDR3 is 16 residues. Germline V gene lookup returns CDR1 MNHEY and CDR2 SVGAGI. The CDR3 DNA sequence: TGTGCCAGCAGTTACCTCGGGACTCCTTATAACTATGGCTACACCTTC. It codes for CASSYLGTPYNYGYTF.

The chain is built from TRBV7-2 and TRBJ2-2, with 8 bases fitting TRBD2. CDR3 length equals 14 residues. Germline V gives CDR1 SGHTA, CDR2 FQGNSA. Trimming at V came to 1 base and at J to 7 bases, leaving 2 bases not matched to a gene. CDR3 nucleotide sequence: TGTGCCAGCAGCTTAGTTAGCGGGGTCGGGGAGCTGTTTTTT. The encoded protein is CASSLVSGVGELFF.

The V and J genes are TRBV7-2 and TRBJ2-7; no definite D call. Germline V gene data show CDR1 as SGHTA and CDR2 as FQGNSA. This CDR3 spans 14 amino acids. V was cut by 4 bases and J by 1 base, with 11 bases left in between. The CDR3 is CASSSPGRSYEQYF. CDR3 DNA sequence: TGTGCCAGCAGCTCCCCGGGCAGGTCCTACGAGCAGTACTTC.

There are a few counts of this clonotype. This chain links TRBV20-1 with TRBJ2-3; 7 bases agree with TRBD2. Germline V CDR1 and CDR2: DFQATT, SNEGSKA (reference sequence). Losses at the gene ends were 3 bases for V and 3 bases for J; bases not matched to a gene: 6. This CDR3 is 14 amino acids long. Here the CDR3 DNA reads TGCAGTGCTAGTAGTGGGAGGGGAACAGATACGCAGTATTTT. It codes for CSASSGRGTDTQYF.

This chain links TRBV18 with TRBJ1-2; no clear D. V was trimmed by 2 bases and J by 0 bases, leaving 10 bases between them. Germline V lookup: CDR1 KGHSH, CDR2 LQKENI. The CDR3 is made up of 15 amino acids. CDR3 residues: CASSPIDTANYGYTF. Here the CDR3 DNA reads TGTGCCAGCTCACCAATAGACACAGCTAACTATGGCTACACCTTC.

This chain joins TRBV20-1 and TRBJ1-4; D possibly corresponds to TRBD1 (5 bases). Germline V lookup: CDR1 DFQATT, CDR2 SNEGSKA (reference sequence). V gave up 6 bases and J gave up 3 bases, with 11 bases separating them. The CDR3 length is 13 residues. CDR3 in DNA: TGCAGTGCGCCGACAGATGCTAATGAAAAACTGTTTTTT. Amino acids: CSAPTDANEKLFF.

This clonotype was seen only a few times. This chain uses TRBV28 with TRBJ1-4; D is ambiguous. Trimming pared 7 bases from V and 7 bases from J, leaving 10 bases between. Germline V gene sequence: CDR1 MDHEN, CDR2 SYDVKM. The length of the CDR3 is 12 residues. This CDR3 is CASTRLGEKLFF. Here the CDR3 DNA reads TGTGCCAGCACAAGGTTAGGTGAAAAACTGTTTTTT.

This clonotype was found once. This chain connects TRBV20-1 to TRBJ2-1; TRBD2 aligns across 7 bases. V trimming: 3 bases; J trimming: 2 bases; junction bases outside the gene matches: 7. The CDR3 has 15 residues. CDR1 and CDR2 from the germline V gene are DFQATT and SNEGSKA (reference sequence). For the CDR3, the DNA is TGCAGTGCTAGTCCGACGGGGGGAACCTACAATGAGCAGTTCTTC. This encodes CSASPTGGTYNEQFF.

V gene TRBV29-1 combines with J gene TRBJ2-3, with TRBD1 identical over 8 bases. The CDR3 sequence is 14 residues long. CDR1 SQVTM and CDR2 ANQGSEA come from the germline V gene. V was clipped by 7 bases and J by 4 bases; unmatched bases: 10. The CDR3 sequence is CSGRGATGADTQYF. CDR3 bases: TGCAGCGGCCGCGGTGCGACAGGGGCAGATACGCAGTATTTT.

The V and J genes are TRBV6-6 and TRBJ2-1, with D unclear. This CDR3 has 17 amino acids. V lost 5 bases, J lost 2 bases, and 19 bases lay in between. Germline V gives CDR1 MNHNY, CDR2 SVGAGI (reference sequence). The CDR3 region is CASSRYSSQSPYNEQFF. The CDR3 DNA reads TGTGCCAGCAGTCGTTACAGTAGCCAGTCGCCCTACAATGAGCAGTTCTTC.

The count of this clonotype is one. The J gene is TRBJ2-3, the V gene TRBV4-3, with a tentative D call TRBD2 (5 bases). V was shortened by 1 base and J by 1 base, with 12 bases between the two germline ends. The length of the CDR3 is 16 residues. The V gene's germline CDR1 is LGHNA and CDR2 YSLEER. CDR3 bases: TGCGCCAGCAGCCAAGTCGGGCGGGTCGGCACAGATACGCAGTATTTT. This gives the protein CASSQVGRVGTDTQYF.